Listed below are T cell receptor beta chains from one sample, sequenced in a study of blood T cell repertoires in COVID-19. Sequenced by immunoSEQ multiplex PCR; TCRdb stores in-frame clones only, minus some. Among approximately 250,000 clones listed, 84% were seen once. Material: peripheral blood. These receptors all stem from a woman aged 35 to 49 who had recovered from COVID-19. The CDR3 runs from the conserved cysteine through the conserved F or W. D genes are given only for firm matches. Clone size is stated in some rows and not others, as once, few, many or a class when expanded.

clone_size: NA; v_call: TRBV29-1; j_call: TRBJ1-2; d_call: TRBD1; cdr3_nt: TGCAGCGTTGTTTGGGACAGCTACTATGGCTACACCTTC; cdr3_aa: CSVVWDSYYGYTF
clone_size: few; v_call: TRBV25-1; j_call: TRBJ1-5; d_call: NA; cdr3_nt: TGTGCCAGCAGTGATTCAGGGGCCAATCAGCCCCAGCATTTT; cdr3_aa: CASSDSGANQPQHF
clone_size: NA; v_call: TRBV5-1; j_call: TRBJ1-4; d_call: NA; cdr3_nt: TGCGCCAGCAGCTTGGACGGAGGAAACCATGAAAAACTGTTTTTT; cdr3_aa: CASSLDGGNHEKLFF
clone_size: NA; v_call: TRBV27; j_call: TRBJ1-6; d_call: NA; cdr3_nt: TGTGCCAGCAGTTTATCCCCGGGATACTCGCCCCTCCACTTT; cdr3_aa: CASSLSPGYSPLHF
clone_size: NA; v_call: TRBV4-1; j_call: TRBJ2-1; d_call: TRBD1; cdr3_nt: TGCGCCAGCAGCCAAGAAAAGCATACAGGGGCCACCTACAATGAGCAGTTCTTC; cdr3_aa: CASSQEKHTGATYNEQFF
clone_size: few; v_call: TRBV19; j_call: TRBJ1-5; d_call: NA; cdr3_nt: TGTGCCAGTAGTCCCCAACAGGGAAATCAGCCCCAGCATTTT; cdr3_aa: CASSPQQGNQPQHF
clone_size: NA; v_call: TRBV19; j_call: TRBJ1-4; d_call: NA; cdr3_nt: TGTGCCAGTAGTATGGACAGCAATGAAAAACTGTTTTTT; cdr3_aa: CASSMDSNEKLFF
clone_size: NA; v_call: TRBV7-6; j_call: TRBJ1-2; d_call: TRBD1; cdr3_nt: TGTGCCAGCAGCCCAGCTTCAACGTACCGGGACAGGGGATCGTTCGGCTACACCTTC; cdr3_aa: CASSPASTYRDRGSFGYTF
clone_size: NA; v_call: TRBV29-1; j_call: TRBJ1-1; d_call: NA; cdr3_nt: TGCAGCGTTGAACCGGAAAGAGGAGCTTTCTTT; cdr3_aa: CSVEPERGAFF
clone_size: NA; v_call: TRBV2; j_call: TRBJ2-7; d_call: TRBD1; cdr3_nt: TGTGCCAGCAGTTTTGACAGGGGCCCCGAGCAGTACTTC; cdr3_aa: CASSFDRGPEQYF
clone_size: NA; v_call: TRBV6-5; j_call: TRBJ1-1; d_call: NA; cdr3_nt: TGTGCCAGCAGTTTAACAGAGAACACTGAAGCTTTCTTT; cdr3_aa: CASSLTENTEAFF
clone_size: NA; v_call: TRBV30; j_call: TRBJ1-2; d_call: NA; cdr3_nt: TGTGCCTGGACAGGACAGCCCCCGGGTGGCTACACCTTC; cdr3_aa: CAWTGQPPGGYTF
clone_size: once; v_call: TRBV10-2; j_call: TRBJ2-7; d_call: TRBD2; cdr3_nt: TGCGCCAGCAGCCCTAGCGGACCCCTCTCCTACGAGCAGTACTTC; cdr3_aa: CASSPSGPLSYEQYF
clone_size: few; v_call: TRBV3-1/TRBV3-2; j_call: TRBJ2-7; d_call: TRBD1; cdr3_nt: TGTGCCAGCAGCCAAGGACAGGGACAGTACTTC; cdr3_aa: CASSQGQGQYF
clone_size: NA; v_call: TRBV30; j_call: TRBJ1-1; d_call: NA; cdr3_nt: TGTGCCGGTACAGGGTTTACTGAAGCTTTCTTT; cdr3_aa: CAGTGFTEAFF
clone_size: few; v_call: TRBV7-6; j_call: TRBJ2-7; d_call: TRBD1; cdr3_nt: TGTGCCAGCAGCTTATATGCGGGACAGGGTTACGAGCAGTACTTC; cdr3_aa: CASSLYAGQGYEQYF
clone_size: NA; v_call: TRBV6-6; j_call: TRBJ2-7; d_call: NA; cdr3_nt: TGTGCCAGCAGTTACAACCTTAGGGGCAACGAGCAGTACTTC; cdr3_aa: CASSYNLRGNEQYF
clone_size: NA; v_call: TRBV2; j_call: TRBJ2-5; d_call: NA; cdr3_nt: TGTGCCAGCAGAGAAACGGGACAAGAAGAGACCCAGTACTTC; cdr3_aa: CASRETGQEETQYF
clone_size: NA; v_call: TRBV19; j_call: TRBJ1-1; d_call: NA; cdr3_nt: TGTGCCAGTACCTCGGCGGCGGGGAGTAGAGTGAACACTGAAGCTTTCTTT; cdr3_aa: CASTSAAGSRVNTEAFF
clone_size: once; v_call: TRBV6-5; j_call: TRBJ2-7; d_call: TRBD1; cdr3_nt: TGTGCCAGCAGTTACTCGGGGACAGGGCTCTACGAGCAGTACTTC; cdr3_aa: CASSYSGTGLYEQYF
clone_size: NA; v_call: TRBV11-2; j_call: TRBJ2-2; d_call: NA; cdr3_nt: TGTGCCAGCAGCGCCAGGGTCCCCTCGAACACCGGGGAGCTGTTTTTT; cdr3_aa: CASSARVPSNTGELFF
clone_size: NA; v_call: TRBV4-2; j_call: TRBJ2-2; d_call: NA; cdr3_nt: TGTGCCAGCAGCCCAGCAAACTCGTGGGGTCAGGGCGGGGAGCTGTTTTTT; cdr3_aa: CASSPANSWGQGGELFF
clone_size: NA; v_call: TRBV6-5; j_call: TRBJ2-7; d_call: TRBD1; cdr3_nt: TGTGCCAGCAGTCGACAGGGTTTCTTATCCGACGAGCAGTACTTC; cdr3_aa: CASSRQGFLSDEQYF
clone_size: NA; v_call: TRBV5-1; j_call: TRBJ1-3; d_call: NA; cdr3_nt: TGCGCCAGCAGCCCTCCCTCTGGAAACACCATATATTTT; cdr3_aa: CASSPPSGNTIYF
clone_size: NA; v_call: TRBV5-6; j_call: TRBJ2-1; d_call: TRBD1; cdr3_nt: TGTGCCAGCAGCTTACGAGGACAGGCTTACAATGAGCAGTTCTTC; cdr3_aa: CASSLRGQAYNEQFF
clone_size: NA; v_call: TRBV4-2; j_call: TRBJ2-7; d_call: NA; cdr3_nt: TGTGCCAGCAGCCAAGATTTGGAGGGGATCGACGAGCAGTACTTC; cdr3_aa: CASSQDLEGIDEQYF
clone_size: NA; v_call: TRBV24-1; j_call: TRBJ1-4; d_call: TRBD1; cdr3_nt: TGTGCCACCAGGAGCACAGGGGTAGCCGAAAAACTGTTTTTT; cdr3_aa: CATRSTGVAEKLFF
clone_size: once; v_call: TRBV25-1; j_call: TRBJ1-6; d_call: NA; cdr3_nt: TGTGCCAGCAGTGTGGGGGCCATGCCCACCCTCCACTTT; cdr3_aa: CASSVGAMPTLHF
clone_size: NA; v_call: TRBV3-1/TRBV3-2; j_call: TRBJ1-3; d_call: TRBD1; cdr3_nt: TGTGCCAGCAGGAACAGGGGGAATATTGGAAACACCATATATTTT; cdr3_aa: CASRNRGNIGNTIYF
clone_size: NA; v_call: TRBV4-1; j_call: TRBJ2-7; d_call: TRBD1; cdr3_nt: TGCGCCAGCAGCCAATCCGGGACAGGGGTTGACGAGCAGTACTTC; cdr3_aa: CASSQSGTGVDEQYF
clone_size: NA; v_call: TRBV3-1/TRBV3-2; j_call: TRBJ2-1; d_call: NA; cdr3_nt: TGTGCCAGCAGACCCAGGGACTCCTCGGTTAATGAGCAGTTCTTC; cdr3_aa: CASRPRDSSVNEQFF
clone_size: NA; v_call: TRBV24-1; j_call: TRBJ1-5; d_call: NA; cdr3_nt: TGTGCCACCAGTCCCAGTAGCAATCAGCCCCAGCATTTT; cdr3_aa: CATSPSSNQPQHF
clone_size: NA; v_call: TRBV7-9; j_call: TRBJ2-4; d_call: TRBD1; cdr3_nt: TGTGCCAGCAGCCGGACAGGGGATATGGAAAACATTCAGTACTTC; cdr3_aa: CASSRTGDMENIQYF
clone_size: medium-sized; v_call: TRBV7-9; j_call: TRBJ1-5; d_call: NA; cdr3_nt: TGTGCCAGCAGCTACGGACAGTTAAATAGCAATCAGCCCCAGCATTTT; cdr3_aa: CASSYGQLNSNQPQHF
clone_size: few; v_call: TRBV5-1; j_call: TRBJ1-2; d_call: NA; cdr3_nt: TGCGCCAGCAGCTTGGACAGAAACTATGGCTACACCTTC; cdr3_aa: CASSLDRNYGYTF
clone_size: few; v_call: TRBV5-1; j_call: TRBJ1-5; d_call: NA; cdr3_nt: TGCGCCAGCAGTGAGACGGAGGGGAATCAGCCCCAGCATTTT; cdr3_aa: CASSETEGNQPQHF
clone_size: NA; v_call: TRBV3-1/TRBV3-2; j_call: TRBJ1-2; d_call: TRBD1; cdr3_nt: TGTGCCAGCAGCCAGGTTTTAGGGACAGGGGGCGTTGGCTACACCTTC; cdr3_aa: CASSQVLGTGGVGYTF
clone_size: NA; v_call: TRBV7-3; j_call: TRBJ2-1; d_call: NA; cdr3_nt: TGTGCCAGCAGCTTTTATACATCCGCGGGGAGTCACAATGAGCAGTTCTTC; cdr3_aa: CASSFYTSAGSHNEQFF
clone_size: NA; v_call: TRBV24-1; j_call: TRBJ2-4; d_call: NA; cdr3_nt: TGTGCCACCACATACATTCAGTACTTC; cdr3_aa: CATTYIQYF
clone_size: NA; v_call: TRBV11-2; j_call: TRBJ2-2; d_call: NA; cdr3_nt: TGTGCCAGCAGCATCCACCAGGGTACGAACACCGGGGAGCTGTTTTTT; cdr3_aa: CASSIHQGTNTGELFF
clone_size: NA; v_call: TRBV28; j_call: TRBJ2-2; d_call: TRBD1; cdr3_nt: TGTGCCAGCAGTCAAGGGGGCCACGGGGAGCTGTTTTTT; cdr3_aa: CASSQGGHGELFF
clone_size: NA; v_call: TRBV20-1; j_call: TRBJ2-5; d_call: NA; cdr3_nt: TGCAGTGCTCTCTTAATGGAGACCCAGTACTTC; cdr3_aa: CSALLMETQYF
clone_size: once; v_call: TRBV7-9; j_call: TRBJ1-5; d_call: TRBD1; cdr3_nt: TGTGCCAGCAGCTTGGTTGTAATAGAGGGACAGGGGATTAATCAGCCCCAGCATTTT; cdr3_aa: CASSLVVIEGQGINQPQHF
clone_size: NA; v_call: TRBV5-6; j_call: TRBJ2-2; d_call: TRBD1; cdr3_nt: TGTGCCAGCAGCAGGCCTTATGGACAGGGTCCGTTCACCGGGGAGCTGTTTTTT; cdr3_aa: CASSRPYGQGPFTGELFF
clone_size: NA; v_call: TRBV5-1; j_call: TRBJ2-1; d_call: NA; cdr3_nt: TGCGCCAGTCTAAACACTGCCGGGGGTGATGAGCAGTTCTTC; cdr3_aa: CASLNTAGGDEQFF
clone_size: NA; v_call: TRBV2; j_call: TRBJ2-5; d_call: TRBD2; cdr3_nt: TGTGCCAGCAGTGAAAGTCTAGCGGAAAGTCTCCAAGAGACCCAGTACTTC; cdr3_aa: CASSESLAESLQETQYF
clone_size: NA; v_call: TRBV3-1/TRBV3-2; j_call: TRBJ2-2; d_call: NA; cdr3_nt: TGTGCCAGCAGCCAAGTAGTCAACACCGGGGAGCTGTTTTTT; cdr3_aa: CASSQVVNTGELFF
clone_size: NA; v_call: TRBV19; j_call: TRBJ1-1; d_call: NA; cdr3_nt: TGTGCCAGTAGTATTGCTTTGGGCAAAGCTTTCTTT; cdr3_aa: CASSIALGKAFF
clone_size: few; v_call: TRBV29-1; j_call: TRBJ1-2; d_call: TRBD1; cdr3_nt: TGCAGCGTCCCCAGGGGGAACTATGGCTACACCTTC; cdr3_aa: CSVPRGNYGYTF
clone_size: once; v_call: TRBV24-1; j_call: TRBJ2-3; d_call: TRBD2; cdr3_nt: TGTGCCACCGGGGGGGTAAGCACAGATACGCAGTATTTT; cdr3_aa: CATGGVSTDTQYF
clone_size: NA; v_call: TRBV12-3/TRBV12-4; j_call: TRBJ1-2; d_call: NA; cdr3_nt: TGTGCCAGCAGTTTAGCGGGCAATGGCTACACCTTC; cdr3_aa: CASSLAGNGYTF
clone_size: NA; v_call: TRBV6-5; j_call: TRBJ1-1; d_call: TRBD1; cdr3_nt: TGTGCCAGCATACAGGGGGTAGGGCTTCAAACTGAAGCTTTCTTT; cdr3_aa: CASIQGVGLQTEAFF
clone_size: NA; v_call: TRBV18; j_call: TRBJ2-2; d_call: NA; cdr3_nt: TGTGCCAGCTCACCAGCAGGGGCCGGCGGGGAGCTGTTTTTT; cdr3_aa: CASSPAGAGGELFF
clone_size: NA; v_call: TRBV3-1/TRBV3-2; j_call: TRBJ2-7; d_call: NA; cdr3_nt: TGTGCCAGCAGCCTAAACAGGGTTAAGCAGTACTTC; cdr3_aa: CASSLNRVKQYF
clone_size: NA; v_call: TRBV9; j_call: TRBJ2-7; d_call: NA; cdr3_nt: TGTGCCAGCAGCGGGAGCAGGGATGGGTACGAGCAGTACTTC; cdr3_aa: CASSGSRDGYEQYF
clone_size: NA; v_call: TRBV11-2; j_call: TRBJ2-1; d_call: NA; cdr3_nt: TGTGCCAGCAGCCCACCCGTCTCGTCATTCCGGAGCTACAATGAGCAGTTCTTC; cdr3_aa: CASSPPVSSFRSYNEQFF
clone_size: NA; v_call: TRBV11-2; j_call: TRBJ1-1; d_call: NA; cdr3_nt: TGTGCCAGCAGCTTAGGGCAGGGGTTAATGAACACTGAAGCTTTCTTT; cdr3_aa: CASSLGQGLMNTEAFF
clone_size: NA; v_call: TRBV4-3; j_call: TRBJ1-6; d_call: NA; cdr3_nt: TGCGCCAGCAGCCAAGATCTTACCGCTAACCATAATTCACCCCTCCACTTT; cdr3_aa: CASSQDLTANHNSPLHF
clone_size: NA; v_call: TRBV6-1; j_call: TRBJ2-5; d_call: TRBD1; cdr3_nt: TGTGCCAGCAGTGATCCAGGGGGCGCGGGGGAGACCCAGTACTTC; cdr3_aa: CASSDPGGAGETQYF
clone_size: NA; v_call: TRBV9; j_call: TRBJ1-3; d_call: NA; cdr3_nt: TGTGCCAGCAGCGTAGAATTAAGACTGGCTGGAAACACCATATATTTT; cdr3_aa: CASSVELRLAGNTIYF